Shown below are 22 T cell receptor beta chains from a single sample sequenced in a study of identical twins. TCRdb re-derived calls from the 5' RACE reads in MiXCR, one entry per CDR3 protein. The sample carries 550,000 to 700,000 distinct CDR3 sequences, about 20% recorded once. The same sample was also used in a study of T cells expressing NK-cell markers.

Source material: PBMCs. The receptor set was obtained from a woman between 18 and 30 years old in good health.

The gene calls are TRBV5-1 and TRBJ2-7; 11 bases agree with TRBD2. J was trimmed by 7 bases and V by 2 bases; bases with no gene match: 8. CDR3 length equals 15 residues. Germline V gene lookup returns CDR1 SGHRS and CDR2 YFSETQ. The CDR3 DNA reads TGCGCCAGCAGCTTAGAACTAGCGGGAGCAGGAGAGCAGTACTTC. This translates into CASSLELAGAGEQYF.

This clonotype was picked up one time. This rearrangement joins TRBV4-3 to TRBJ2-1; the D gene is possibly TRBD2 (5 bases). This CDR3 spans 15 amino acids. From germline, CDR1 is LGHNA and CDR2 YSLEER. Trimming left V 8 bases short and J 3 bases short, with 17 bases between. The CDR3 sequence is CASGRRIQDYNEQFF. In nucleotides, the CDR3 is TGCGCCAGCGGTAGGAGGATTCAGGACTACAATGAGCAGTTCTTC.

This clonotype was found many times. The chain combines TRBV20-1 with TRBJ1-5; a weak D match, TRBD1 (6 bases). Germline CDR1 DFQATT, CDR2 SNEGSKA (reference sequence). V lost 6 bases, J lost 6 bases, and 21 bases lay in between. This CDR3 is 15 amino acids long. DNA of the CDR3: TGCAGTGCCCCGGGGGGGCAGGCCCTTGGTCAGCCCCAGCATTTT. Protein sequence: CSAPGGQALGQPQHF.

The CDR3 DNA reads as TGTGCCAGCACCGTAATGGTGGACACTGAAGCTTTCTTT. As protein: CASTVMVDTEAFF. The rearrangement uses TRBV19 and TRBJ1-1, with D hard to call. The length of the CDR3 is 13 residues. The V end was cut by 9 bases, the J end by 3 bases, with 14 bases between. The germline CDR1 and CDR2 sequences are LNHDA and SQIVND (reference sequence).

V gene TRBV7-9 combines with J gene TRBJ2-1; D gene uncertain. This CDR3 has 16 amino acids. CDR1 is SEHNR and CDR2 is FQNEAQ in the germline V gene (reference sequence). Trimming took 7 bases from V and 0 from J, leaving 16 bases between them. The CDR3 DNA reads as TGTGCCAGCATCCCCCGCAGACGCCGCTCCTACAATGAGCAGTTCTTC. This encodes CASIPRRRRSYNEQFF.

This chain uses TRBV5-1 with TRBJ2-5, with 9 nucleotides matching TRBD1. The CDR3 runs 15 residues. The trim removed 4 bases at V and 3 bases at J, leaving 7 bases unmatched. Germline V gives CDR1 SGHRS, CDR2 YFSETQ. This CDR3 reads CASSDRTGGEETQYF. CDR3 bases: TGCGCCAGCAGCGACCGAACAGGGGGCGAAGAGACCCAGTACTTC.

The chain couples TRBV7-2 to TRBJ2-7; 9 nucleotides agree with TRBD2. The V gene's germline CDR1 is SGHTA and CDR2 FQGNSA. V was clipped by 0 bases and J by 5 bases; unmatched bases: 8. The CDR3 length is 16 residues. The CDR3 here is CASSLAGGRAFDEQYF. CDR3 DNA: TGTGCCAGCAGCTTAGCTGGCGGGAGGGCCTTCGACGAGCAGTACTTC.

The rearrangement uses TRBV25-1 and TRBJ1-2, with D perhaps matching TRBD1 (5 bases). CDR1 MGHDK and CDR2 SYGVNS come from the germline V gene. CDR3 length: 11 residues. Trimming removed 3 bases at V and 6 bases at J, with 5 bases between. The CDR3, as DNA: TGTGCCAGCAGTGAGGGGCATGGCTACACCTTC. Protein: CASSEGHGYTF.

The V and J genes are TRBV5-5 and TRBJ2-7, with 9 bases identical to TRBD2. From germline, CDR1 is SGHKS and CDR2 YYEKEE (reference sequence). CDR3 length: 15 amino acids. Trimming at V came to 0 bases and at J to 5 bases, leaving 6 bases not matched to a gene. The CDR3 sequence: CASSLEAGGGDEQYF. The CDR3 DNA is TGTGCCAGCAGCTTGGAAGCGGGAGGCGGGGACGAGCAGTACTTC.

The chain uses TRBV24-1 and TRBJ2-1; TRBD2 matches 9 bases. This CDR3 is built from 14 residues. The germline V gene encodes CDR1 KGHDR and CDR2 SFDVKD. The trim removed 5 bases at V and 5 bases at J, leaving 3 bases unmatched. The CDR3 DNA is TGTGCCACCAGTGGTAGCGGGAGTAACAATGAGCAGTTCTTC. Protein sequence: CATSGSGSNNEQFF.

There are many counts of this clonotype. The chain recombines TRBV12-3 or TRBV12-4 with TRBJ2-5, with D hard to call. The CDR3 runs to 15 residues. Trimming took 7 bases from V and 0 from J, leaving 15 bases between them. In nucleotides, the CDR3 is TGTGCCAGCAACCCAACAGAAAAAAACCAAGAGACCCAGTACTTC. Residues: CASNPTEKNQETQYF.

The gene calls are TRBV20-1 and TRBJ2-7; maybe TRBD1 (6 bases). Germline loops: CDR1 DFQATT, CDR2 SNEGSKA (reference sequence). CDR3 size: 14 residues. V dropped 3 bases and J dropped 4 bases, with 16 bases sitting between them. CDR3 nucleotides: TGCAGTGCTAGCCCTTCCGGGACAACTTACGAGCAGTACTTC. As protein: CSASPSGTTYEQYF.

This clonotype was detected only a few times. The V and J genes are TRBV20-1 and TRBJ2-1, with 12 bases fitting TRBD2. Germline CDR1 reads DFQATT; CDR2 reads SNEGSKA (reference sequence). The V segment lost 6 bases and the J segment 9 bases; nucleotides outside the gene matches: 9. The length of the CDR3 is 14 residues. The CDR3 bases are TGCAGTGCGACGACTAGCGGGAGATATGGTGAGCAGTTCTTC. The encoded protein is CSATTSGRYGEQFF.

J is TRBJ2-1 and V is TRBV20-1; D remains ambiguous. This CDR3 is built from 12 residues. Germline assignment: CDR1 DFQATT and CDR2 SNEGSKA (reference sequence). Trimming removed 2 bases at V and 6 bases at J, with 8 bases between. The CDR3 DNA sequence: TGCAGTGCTAGACCTAATGTCAATGAGCAGTTCTTC. Its protein is CSARPNVNEQFF.

CDR3 coding DNA: TGTGCCAGCTCAAGCATTATCGACCCCGGACTAGCGGGAGCTCTCGACGAGCAGTACTTC. This gives the protein CASSSIIDPGLAGALDEQYF. The gene calls are TRBV18 and TRBJ2-7; 13 bases align to TRBD2. From germline, CDR1 is KGHSH and CDR2 LQKENI. The CDR3 contains 20 residues. V lost 5 bases, J lost 5 bases, and 21 bases stayed unmatched.

The V gene is TRBV4-2, the J gene TRBJ2-7, with 7 bases that match TRBD2. This CDR3 spans 14 amino acids. J lost 3 bases, V lost 1 base, and 3 bases had no gene match. Germline values: CDR1 LGHNA, CDR2 YNFKEQ. Written as DNA, the CDR3 is TGTGCCAGCAGCCAAGGGTCTAGCGGCTACGAGCAGTACTTC. Its protein is CASSQGSSGYEQYF.

The rearrangement joins TRBV20-1 to TRBJ2-7; a weak D match, TRBD1 (7 bases). V was shortened by 6 bases and J by 3 bases, with 18 bases between the two germline ends. The CDR3 has 14 residues. Germline loops: CDR1 DFQATT, CDR2 SNEGSKA (reference sequence). The CDR3 here is CSAEGQGGDYEQYF. DNA of the CDR3: TGCAGTGCAGAGGGGCAGGGGGGCGACTACGAGCAGTACTTC.

The V and J genes are TRBV3-1 and TRBJ2-7; D remains unclear. The CDR3 covers 15 residues. V was pared by 4 bases and J by 3 bases, with 16 bases between. Germline V CDR1 and CDR2: LGHDT, YNNKEL (reference sequence). Here the CDR3 reads CASSPAPSWGYEQYF. CDR3 DNA sequence: TGTGCCAGCAGCCCCGCGCCCAGTTGGGGCTACGAGCAGTACTTC.

This clonotype occurred many times. The chain employs TRBV27 and TRBJ2-7; 9 bases agree with TRBD2. Unmatched junction bases numbered 9, after V lost 3 bases and J lost 3 bases. The germline V gene encodes CDR1 MNHEY and CDR2 SMNVEV (reference sequence). The CDR3 loop spans 16 amino acids. The CDR3 region is CASSLRGLAGLYEQYF. Written as DNA, the CDR3 is TGTGCCAGCAGTTTGCGAGGTCTAGCGGGACTCTACGAGCAGTACTTC.

The chain couples TRBV29-1 to TRBJ1-1, with no clear D. Trimming stripped 7 bases from V and 4 bases from J, with 4 bases between. There are 9 residues in the CDR3. Germline V gene data show CDR1 as SQVTM and CDR2 as ANQGSEA. The CDR3 DNA reads TGCAGCGCTAGCACTGAAGCTTTCTTT. It is translated as CSASTEAFF.

This clonotype was counted a few times. This sequence joins TRBV5-6 and TRBJ2-5, with TRBD1 identical over 7 bases. This CDR3 comprises 14 residues. V lost 4 bases and J lost 2; bases outside the gene matches: 5. Germline lookup yields CDR1 SGHDT and CDR2 YYEEEE. In nucleotides, the CDR3 is TGTGCCAGCAGCGGAAGACAGGGACAAGAGACCCAGTACTTC. This translates into CASSGRQGQETQYF.

This clonotype occurred a few times. CDR3 nucleotide sequence: TGCGCCAGCAGCCAAGATAGGACCTCCATCGAGCAGTACTTC. It yields the protein CASSQDRTSIEQYF. The gene calls are TRBV4-3 and TRBJ2-7, with no clear D. Germline assignment: CDR1 LGHNA and CDR2 YSLEER. This CDR3 contains 14 residues. Trimming shortened V by 0 bases and J by 6 bases, and 12 bases separated the two germline ends.